The 23 T cell receptor beta chains given below trace back to one sample, sequenced in a study of cytomegalovirus exposure and HLA in healthy donors (dated by TCRdb to about 2017). To prepare the library, the immunoSEQ multiplex PCR assay was applied. For the multiplex PCR, a mixture combining 60 forward primers for TCR Vbeta segments and 13 reverse primers for TCR Jbeta segments was used. Imported from immuneACCESS, the table was reduced by TCRdb to in-frame sequences with V and J called. These copies leave out some clones; in studies compared against another copy, an unresolved V gene accounts for under half, and the cause of the remainder is not known. This sample lists 80,000 to 130,000 clones; approximately 80% were detected once. In total, the top ten clones hold roughly 1.2% of the sample. Sequencing was carried out using PBMCs. The receptors were gathered from a woman under 30 in good health and CMV-seronegative.

Written as DNA, the CDR3 is TGTGCCAGCAGCGTAGCGCAGAGACTAGAGGACGAGCAGTACTTC. Translating it yields CASSVAQRLEDEQYF. The chain joins TRBV9 to TRBJ2-5, with D possibly matching TRBD2 (6 bases). The DNA matches TRBJ2-7 better at its end, which makes the J call doubtful. CDR1 is SGDLS, CDR2 YYNGEE, per germline. CDR3 length: 15 residues.

CDR3 residues: CASSLSGRAYEQYF. The DNA for the CDR3 is TGTGCCAGCAGTTTAAGCGGGAGGGCCTACGAGCAGTACTTC. The gene calls are TRBV28 and TRBJ2-7; 10 bases are shared with TRBD2. V lost 2 bases and J lost 2; bases outside the gene matches: 0. Per germline, CDR1 MDHEN and CDR2 SYDVKM. This CDR3 region has 14 residues.

The chain is built from TRBV9 and TRBJ1-4, with unresolved D. The germline V gene has CDR1 SGDLS and CDR2 YYNGEE. This CDR3 is 14 amino acids long. Trimming pared 0 bases from V and 6 bases from J, leaving 9 bases between. The CDR3 nucleotides read TGTGCCAGCAGCGTAGACAGCAGTGATGAAAAACTGTTTTTT. Translation: CASSVDSSDEKLFF.

The gene calls are TRBV14 and TRBJ2-2; unclear D gene. CDR3 length equals 13 residues. The germline gives CDR1 SGHDN, CDR2 FVKESK. V lost 1 base and J lost 6, with 6 bases in between. The CDR3 loop reads CASSQVSSGELFF. The CDR3 DNA sequence: TGTGCCAGCAGCCAAGTGTCGTCCGGGGAGCTGTTTTTT.

As concerns this clone: A junction boundary mismatches the germline segment, possibly from a read error. The chain couples TRBV7-9 to TRBJ2-5, with D tentatively TRBD2 (5 bases). The germline V gene encodes CDR1 SEHNR and CDR2 FQNEAQ (reference sequence). This CDR3 is built from 14 residues. The CDR3: CSSSSRGSQETQYF. As DNA, the CDR3 is TGTTCCAGCAGCTCAAGAGGGTCCCAAGAGACCCAGTACTTC.

This clone was counted once. The rearrangement joins TRBV6-1 to TRBJ2-5, with 13 bases lining up with TRBD2. The J call may not be correct, given that the DNA end is closer to TRBJ2-7. Per the germline V gene, CDR1 is MNHNS and CDR2 is SASEGT. The CDR3 is 15 residues long. The CDR3 here is CASSDRTSGSYEQYF. The CDR3, as DNA: TGTGCCAGCAGTGACCGGACTAGCGGGAGTTACGAGCAGTACTTC.

This clone was seen a few times. The rearrangement uses TRBV30 and TRBJ1-5; TRBD1 aligns across 11 bases. This CDR3 is built from 12 residues. Germline V CDR1 and CDR2: GTSNPN, SVGIG (reference sequence). After removal of 6 bases from V and 6 bases from J, the junction contained 1 base not matched to a gene. CDR3 protein: CACGQGAQPQHF. The CDR3 DNA reads as TGTGCCTGTGGACAGGGGGCTCAGCCCCAGCATTTT.

This chain connects TRBV5-1 to TRBJ2-5, with TRBD2 matching 8 bases. The CDR3 is 15 amino acids. Germline-derived CDR1 and CDR2 are SGHRS and YFSETQ. Unmatched junction bases numbered 3, after V lost 0 bases and J lost 2 bases. CDR3 residues: CASSLAGTSQETQYF. CDR3 coding DNA: TGCGCCAGCAGCTTGGCGGGGACTAGTCAAGAGACCCAGTACTTC.

The chain is built from TRBV4-2 and TRBJ2-3, with 12 bases aligning to TRBD2. Germline trimming cut 4 bases from V and 3 bases from J; bases unmatched to any gene: 8. CDR3 length: 17 residues. Germline-derived CDR1 and CDR2 are LGHNA and YNFKEQ. CDR3 nucleotides: TGTGCCAGCAGCCCAAGGGGACTAGCGGGCGGAACAGATACGCAGTATTTT. Its protein is CASSPRGLAGGTDTQYF.

The gene calls are TRBV27 and TRBJ1-2; D is uncertain. Per germline, CDR1 MNHEY and CDR2 SMNVEV (reference sequence). There are 13 residues in the CDR3. The V gene lost 2 bases and the J gene lost 8 bases, with 12 bases spanning the gap. CDR3 amino acids: CASSLRLGRGYTF. Written as DNA, the CDR3 is TGTGCCAGCAGTTTAAGATTAGGGAGAGGCTACACCTTC.

The chain has TRBV5-1 and TRBJ2-7; D not certain. Germline V gene data show CDR1 as SGHRS and CDR2 as YFSETQ. Trimming removed 0 bases at V and 0 bases at J, with 10 bases between. The CDR3 runs to 15 residues. In DNA, the CDR3 is TGCGCCAGCAGCTTGGTACGTAGGAGCTCCTACGAGCAGTACTTC. Its protein is CASSLVRRSSYEQYF.

The chain uses TRBV28 and TRBJ2-3; 7 bases are a match to TRBD2. The V and J ends lost 6 bases and 4 bases, in that order; junction bases with no gene match: 19. This CDR3 region has 18 residues. From germline, CDR1 is MDHEN and CDR2 SYDVKM. In DNA form, the CDR3 reads TGTGCCAGCAGCCCAGGGAGTGGGGGGGACGGCTGGGCAGATACGCAGTATTTT. Translation gives CASSPGSGGDGWADTQYF.

The chain uses TRBV4-2 and TRBJ2-3, with 10 bases fitting TRBD1. The CDR3 has 16 amino acids. Germline CDR1 reads LGHNA; CDR2 reads YNFKEQ. Trimming took 0 bases from V and 3 from J; bases not matched to a gene: 3. The CDR3 nucleotides are TGTGCCAGCAGCCAAGAGGACAGGGGGGGTACAGATACGCAGTATTTT. Translation: CASSQEDRGGTDTQYF.

The chain is built from TRBV5-4 and TRBJ1-2; 9 bases align to TRBD1. The CDR3 consists of 13 residues. The V segment lost 0 bases and the J segment 8 bases; nucleotides outside the gene matches: 2. Germline CDR1 reads SGHNT; CDR2 reads YYREEE (reference sequence). The CDR3 bases are TGTGCCAGCAGCTTGGGACAGGGGGACGGCTACACCTTC. This encodes CASSLGQGDGYTF.

The V gene is TRBV30, the J gene TRBJ1-2, with D unclear. The germline V and J ends were trimmed by 2 bases and 0 bases, with 7 bases remaining between them. The CDR3 runs 13 residues. The V gene's germline CDR1 is GTSNPN and CDR2 SVGIG (reference sequence). CDR3 DNA: TGTGCCTGGAGTTTAGAGGCTAACTATGGCTACACCTTC. This codes for CAWSLEANYGYTF.

This chain connects TRBV4-3 to TRBJ2-3; TRBD2 aligns across 8 bases. CDR3 length equals 15 residues. Germline loops: CDR1 LGHNA, CDR2 YSLEER. V shed 2 bases, J shed 7 bases, and the junction held 8 bases outside the gene matches. CDR3 protein: CASSQNPGLGHTQYF. CDR3 DNA: TGCGCCAGCAGCCAAAACCCGGGACTAGGACATACGCAGTATTTT.

The rearrangement links TRBV6-4 to TRBJ2-3, with 9 positions matching TRBD2. CDR3 length: 16 amino acids. CDR1 is MRHNA, CDR2 SNTAGT, per germline. The trim removed 3 bases at V and 0 bases at J, leaving 4 bases unmatched. CDR3: CASSELAGTSTDTQYF. The CDR3 DNA is TGTGCCAGCAGTGAACTAGCGGGTACTAGCACAGATACGCAGTATTTT.

The V call is TRBV6-1, the J call TRBJ2-3; TRBD2 aligns across 10 bases. The CDR3 loop spans 18 amino acids. The ends lost 3 bases at V and 0 bases at J; junction bases unmatched: 9. The germline CDR1 and CDR2 sequences are MNHNS and SASEGT. The chain's CDR3 is CASSDLASGGPSTDTQYF. The CDR3 coding sequence is TGTGCCAGCAGTGATTTGGCTAGCGGGGGTCCAAGCACAGATACGCAGTATTTT.

This clone has just one count. The chain recombines TRBV7-2 with TRBJ2-2; no reliable D call. Trimming took 4 bases from V and 4 from J, leaving 13 bases between them. The germline gives CDR1 SGHTA, CDR2 FQGNSA. The CDR3 consists of 15 residues. Written as DNA, the CDR3 is TGTGCCAGCAGCTCTCGGTTACGGTTCACCGGGGAGCTGTTTTTT. Its protein is CASSSRLRFTGELFF.

This clone was counted between two and nine times. The rearrangement links TRBV4-1 to TRBJ2-1; 10 bases line up with TRBD1. The CDR3 contains 15 residues. Germline CDR1 reads MGHRA; CDR2 reads YSYEKL. The J segment lost 5 bases and the V segment lost 4 bases, leaving 5 bases of the junction unmatched. CDR3 coding DNA: TGCGCCAGCAGCCGAACCGGGACAGGGGACAATGAGCAGTTCTTC. As protein: CASSRTGTGDNEQFF.

The V call is TRBV30, the J call TRBJ2-5; the D gene is possibly TRBD1 (6 bases). Germline lookup yields CDR1 GTSNPN and CDR2 SVGIG (reference sequence). This CDR3 contains 13 residues. Trimming shortened V by 2 bases and J by 2 bases, and 9 bases separated the two germline ends. In DNA form, the CDR3 reads TGTGCCTGGAGTAGCACAGGGCAAGAGACCCAGTACTTC. Its protein product is CAWSSTGQETQYF.

The V and J genes are TRBV10-3 and TRBJ2-2; 15 positions agree with TRBD2. The ends lost 3 bases at V and 7 bases at J; junction bases unmatched: 12. The CDR3 consists of 19 residues. The germline gives CDR1 ENHRY, CDR2 SYGVKD. This CDR3 is CAISDMGLAGGPAVGELFF. As DNA, the CDR3 is TGTGCCATCAGTGATATGGGACTAGCGGGGGGCCCAGCGGTCGGGGAGCTGTTTTTT.

CDR3 in DNA: TGTGCCTGGAGTGGTTGGTTGAGGGGCGGGAGGGAGACCCAGTACTTC. As protein: CAWSGWLRGGRETQYF. The rearrangement uses TRBV30 and TRBJ2-5; 8 bases agree with TRBD2. This CDR3 comprises 16 residues. V was clipped by 1 base and J by 5 bases; unmatched bases: 12. CDR1 GTSNPN and CDR2 SVGIG come from the germline V gene (reference sequence).